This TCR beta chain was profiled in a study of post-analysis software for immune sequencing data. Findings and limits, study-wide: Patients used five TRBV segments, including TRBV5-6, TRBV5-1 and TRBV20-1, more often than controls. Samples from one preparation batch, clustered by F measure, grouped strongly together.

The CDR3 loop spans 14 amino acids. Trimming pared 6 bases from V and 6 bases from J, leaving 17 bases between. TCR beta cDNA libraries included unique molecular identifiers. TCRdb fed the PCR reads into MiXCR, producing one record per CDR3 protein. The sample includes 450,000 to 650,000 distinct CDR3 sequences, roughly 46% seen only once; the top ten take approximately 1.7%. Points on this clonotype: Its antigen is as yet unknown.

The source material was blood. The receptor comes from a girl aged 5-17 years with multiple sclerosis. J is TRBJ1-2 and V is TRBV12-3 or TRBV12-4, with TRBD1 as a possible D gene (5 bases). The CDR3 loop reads CASSRGRTIDGYTF. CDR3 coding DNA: TGTGCCAGCAGCCGGGGACGGACTATCGATGGCTACACCTTC.